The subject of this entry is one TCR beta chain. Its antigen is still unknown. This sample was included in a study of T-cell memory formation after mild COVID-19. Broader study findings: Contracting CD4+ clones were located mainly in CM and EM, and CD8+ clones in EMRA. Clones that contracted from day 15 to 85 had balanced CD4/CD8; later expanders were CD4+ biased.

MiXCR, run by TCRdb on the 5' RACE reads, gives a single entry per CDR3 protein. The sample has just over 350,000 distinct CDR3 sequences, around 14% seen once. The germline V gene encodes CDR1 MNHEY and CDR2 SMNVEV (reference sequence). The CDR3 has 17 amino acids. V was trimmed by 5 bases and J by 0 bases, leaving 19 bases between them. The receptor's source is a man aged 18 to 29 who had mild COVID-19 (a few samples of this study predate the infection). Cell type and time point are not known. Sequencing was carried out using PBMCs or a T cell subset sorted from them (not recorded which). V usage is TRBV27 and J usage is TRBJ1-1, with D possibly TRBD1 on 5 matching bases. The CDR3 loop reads CASSHPSGRTMNTEAFF. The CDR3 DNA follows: TGTGCCAGCAGTCACCCCTCTGGGCGGACAATGAACACTGAAGCTTTCTTT.